This T cell receptor (beta chain) was observed in a study of cytomegalovirus exposure and HLA in healthy donors. Per the germline V gene, CDR1 is LNHDA and CDR2 is SQIVND (reference sequence). V was pared by 1 base and J by 1 base, with 3 bases of the junction left unmatched. This CDR3 has 15 amino acids. Nominally healthy donors provided the samples, though records likely missed some immune exposures. A multiplex PCR was run with 60 Vbeta primers and 13 Jbeta primers. Original handling: A follow-up analysis tallied 60 million to 85 million unique TCR beta chains, roughly 11 million shared. Repertoires were generated with immunoSEQ multiplex PCR, while TCRdb's copy carries only in-frame clones and drops some. V, J and clone size are those of that table, while D and trimming were read from the DNA. The profile shows 85,000 to 100,000 clones, around 74% of them singletons. Concerning this clone: Its matching antigen is unknown.

Study findings and constraints: When analyzed later, the rates of TCR association showed variation by HLA locus, with DRB1 the most and HLA-C the fewest. The study flagged about 150 TCR beta chains as cytomegalovirus-associated.

The TCR sequence derives from a man aged 50-59 years in good health and CMV-seropositive. This chain connects TRBV19 to TRBJ2-5; 7 nucleotides align to TRBD2. The sample comprised PBMCs. CDR3 DNA sequence: TGTGCCAGTAGTATAGGCGGGGGACTCCAAGAGACCCAGTACTTC. It yields the protein CASSIGGGLQETQYF.